This T cell receptor beta chain was sequenced in a study of shared clonotypes between healthy human individuals. There are 11 residues in the CDR3. The V gene lost 6 bases and the J gene lost 3 bases, with 6 bases spanning the gap. Looked up from germline, CDR1 is SNHLY and CDR2 is FYNNEI. Clones were sequenced by immunoSEQ multiplex PCR, and TCRdb holds only the in-frame ones, with some missing. The table has approximately 87,000 clones, under 65% seen once. The sequence came from a man under 40 in good health. The chain joins TRBV2 to TRBJ2-7, with no clear D. Sequencing was done on a sample of memory CD8+ T cells sorted from blood. Subset here: CD45RO+ cells pooled with CCR7-negative TemRA cells. The CDR3 loop is CASSQRYEQYF. CDR3 nucleotides: TGTGCCAGCAGCCAGCGCTACGAGCAGTACTTC.